A selection of T cell receptor beta chains follows, all from one sample in a study of cytomegalovirus exposure and HLA in healthy donors. Sequencing used immunoSEQ multiplex PCR; TCRdb keeps in-frame clones, though not all of them. The sample contains around 100,000 clones, around 78% of which appear only once. Sequenced material: PBMCs. These receptors originate from a middle-aged woman in good health and CMV-seropositive. CDR3s include the opening cysteine and the closing phenylalanine or tryptophan.

TRBV27	CASSTKRTASNSPLHF
TRBV10-3	CAISESTGGAKNIQYF
TRBV7-8	CASSLTAASSYNEQFF
TRBV19	CASKIGLAGVNEQFF
TRBV5-4	CASSLNSDTQYF
TRBV6-5	CASSSTSGRHEQFF
TRBV4-3	CASSQAAGPYQPQHF
TRBV5-4	CASTPLRTDTQYF
TRBV4-2	CASSQEQGRYEQYF
TRBV6-1	CASSGTGEGYGYTF
TRBV5-6	CASSFQGGYGYTF
TRBV27	CASSLLAGTGVEQYF
TRBV28	CASSQQGRNTEAFF
TRBV29-1	CSVWTGGTEAFF
TRBV29-1	CSVEDRGRSNEQFF
TRBV9	CASSVAPLTSGANVLTF
TRBV9	CASSAGGLANYGYTF
TRBV14	CASSPRGWSEQFF
TRBV5-5	CASSLAVPSVYEQYF
TRBV28	CASFRGRADNEQFF
TRBV5-1	CASSWETSGSSYNEQFF
TRBV7-2	CASSADSGNQPQHF
TRBV5-4	CASSLATGDNSPLHF
TRBV28	CASSQKPGQGPFSYF
TRBV28	CATHSPAYEQYF